This entry lists 26 T cell receptor beta chains sequenced from one sample in a study of CD8 T cells in Susac syndrome. RNA amounts of about 0.45 to 1 ug underwent reverse transcription with random hexamers. TCRdb re-analysed the immunoSEQ multiplex PCR reads in MiXCR, keeping a single row per CDR3 protein. Of over 100,000 distinct CDR3 sequences in the sample, 96% were seen once. Input material: CD4+ T cells from PBMCs. Receptors were obtained from a human donor with Susac syndrome.

The J gene is TRBJ2-7, the V gene TRBV4-1; the D call may be TRBD1 or TRBD2 (6 bases each). V lost 1 base, J lost 5 bases, and 15 bases lay in between. The CDR3 extends over 15 amino acids. Germline V gene lookup returns CDR1 MGHRA and CDR2 YSYEKL. As DNA, the CDR3 is TGCGCCAGCAGCCAAGTAGAGGGGGGTCCAAACGAGCAGTACTTC. Its protein product is CASSQVEGGPNEQYF.

The rearrangement links TRBV20-1 to TRBJ2-3; 12 nucleotides align to TRBD2. This CDR3 is built from 16 residues. Germline CDR1 and CDR2: DFQATT and SNEGSKA (reference sequence). J gave up 2 bases and V 6 bases, and 9 bases lay outside the gene matches. The CDR3 sequence is CSARTLAGGNTDTQYF. CDR3 sequence (DNA): TGCAGTGCCAGAACCCTAGCGGGAGGGAACACAGATACGCAGTATTTT.

The chain employs TRBV28 and TRBJ1-1; 9 positions match TRBD1. Germline V gene data show CDR1 as MDHEN and CDR2 as SYDVKM. This CDR3 region has 14 residues. The junction had 6 bases not matched to a gene; V was cut back by 6 bases and J by 4 bases. CDR3 in DNA: TGTGCCAGCAGAAACAGGGGGCAATCCACTGAAGCTTTCTTT. Translated, it gives CASRNRGQSTEAFF.

V usage is TRBV9 and J usage is TRBJ2-6; D possibly corresponds to TRBD1 (5 bases). V lost 0 bases and J lost 1, with 5 bases in between. In germline, CDR1 is SGDLS, CDR2 YYNGEE. The CDR3 runs to 15 residues. This CDR3 reads CASSVAGSGANVLTF. The CDR3 DNA sequence: TGTGCCAGCAGCGTAGCAGGGTCTGGGGCCAACGTCCTGACTTTC. The variable domain in full, completed from reference TRBV9 and TRBJ2-6, reads DSGVTQTPKHLITATGQRVTLRCSPRSGDLSVYWYQQSLDQGLQFLIQYYNGEERAKGNILERFSAQQFPDLHSELNLSSLELGDSALYFCASSVAGSGANVLTFGAGSRLTVL.

V is TRBV25-1 and J is TRBJ1-1; 8 nucleotides line up with TRBD1. Germline V gene data show CDR1 as MGHDK and CDR2 as SYGVNS. The CDR3 loop spans 14 amino acids. Germline trimming cut 4 bases from V and 0 bases from J; bases unmatched to any gene: 1. The CDR3, as DNA: TGTGCCAGCAGTGCGGACAGGGTGAACACTGAAGCTTTCTTT. Protein sequence: CASSADRVNTEAFF.

This clonotype was observed a single time. V usage is TRBV9 and J usage is TRBJ2-3; D is ambiguous. Germline loops: CDR1 SGDLS, CDR2 YYNGEE. V was trimmed by 4 bases and J by 2 bases, leaving 11 bases between them. The CDR3 is made up of 14 amino acids. CDR3 nucleotides: TGTGCCAGCAGCCCTATACCTGACACAGATACGCAGTATTTT. This encodes CASSPIPDTDTQYF.

This chain's CDR3 is CASSRGEGAGTEKLFF. The CDR3 nucleotides read TGTGCCAGCAGCCGAGGGGAGGGAGCAGGAACTGAAAAACTGTTTTTT. The chain links TRBV9 to TRBJ1-4; D is possibly TRBD1 (5 bases). CDR3 length equals 16 residues. V was clipped by 4 bases and J by 7 bases, with 20 bases between them. CDR1 SGDLS and CDR2 YYNGEE come from the germline V gene.

V gene TRBV11-1 combines with J gene TRBJ2-5; possible D gene TRBD1, 5 bases. V lost 1 base to trimming and J lost 2 bases, with 17 bases between them. Germline values: CDR1 SGHAT, CDR2 FQDESV (reference sequence). This CDR3 region has 17 residues. The CDR3 DNA sequence: TGTGCCAGCAGCTTAGGAGTCCAGGGCCGAAATCAAGAGACCCAGTACTTC. Translation gives CASSLGVQGRNQETQYF. Together with reference TRBV11-1 and TRBJ2-5, the CDR3 gives the full variable domain: EAEVAQSPRYKITEKSQAVAFWCDPISGHATLYWYRQILGQGPELLVQFQDESVVDDSQLPKDRFSAERLKGVDSTLKIQPAELGDSAMYLCASSLGVQGRNQETQYFGPGTRLLVL.

This chain uses TRBV29-1 with TRBJ2-3; the D call may be TRBD1 or TRBD2 (7 bases each). Per the germline V gene, CDR1 is SQVTM and CDR2 is ANQGSEA. Deletions cut 7 bases from V and 6 bases from J, with 17 bases between. CDR3 length: 13 residues. This CDR3 is CSAGAGGGDTQYF. The CDR3 DNA reads TGCAGCGCAGGGGCAGGGGGAGGGGATACGCAGTATTTT.

CDR3 residues: CASSYRGQGEPGANVLTF. The DNA of the CDR3 is TGCGCCAGCAGCTATCGTGGGCAGGGAGAGCCTGGGGCCAACGTCCTGACTTTC. The chain joins TRBV5-1 to TRBJ2-6, with D perhaps matching TRBD1 or TRBD2 (5 bases each). V lost 3 bases, J lost 2 bases, and 18 bases lay in between. The CDR3 has 18 residues. Germline lookup yields CDR1 SGHRS and CDR2 YFSETQ.

The chain couples TRBV5-6 to TRBJ2-5; maybe TRBD1 (5 bases). The germline V gene has CDR1 SGHDT and CDR2 YYEEEE. V was trimmed by 2 bases and J by 2 bases, leaving 10 bases between them. The CDR3 totals 14 residues. CDR3 amino acids: CASSFRQNQETQYF. In DNA form, the CDR3 reads TGTGCCAGCAGCTTCCGACAGAATCAAGAGACCCAGTACTTC.

The chain carries TRBV18 and TRBJ2-7, with TRBD1 as a possible D gene (5 bases). Germline loops: CDR1 KGHSH, CDR2 LQKENI. The CDR3 contains 13 residues. V lost 3 bases and J 3 bases, leaving 9 bases between the germline ends. CDR3 sequence: CASSPDIDYEQYF. The CDR3 DNA sequence: TGTGCCAGCTCACCGGACATAGACTACGAGCAGTACTTC.

This clonotype was observed a single time. The chain is built from TRBV20-1 and TRBJ1-2, with 7 nucleotides matching TRBD1. Germline assignment: CDR1 DFQATT and CDR2 SNEGSKA (reference sequence). V shed 5 bases, J shed 4 bases, and the junction held 4 bases outside the gene matches. The CDR3 loop spans 12 amino acids. Written as DNA, the CDR3 is TGCAGTGCTTCCACAGGGGCCTATGGCTACACCTTC. Its translation is CSASTGAYGYTF.

The gene calls are TRBV18 and TRBJ2-7, with 10 bases matching TRBD2. CDR1 and CDR2 (germline): KGHSH, LQKENI. The CDR3 length is 15 residues. V was pared by 3 bases and J by 1 base, with 3 bases of the junction left unmatched. This CDR3 reads CASSPASGSSYEQYF. In DNA, the CDR3 is TGTGCCAGCTCACCGGCTAGCGGGAGTTCCTACGAGCAGTACTTC.

The V gene is TRBV12-3 or TRBV12-4, the J gene TRBJ1-2, with D perhaps matching TRBD1 (5 bases). The CDR3 loop spans 14 amino acids. V dropped 4 bases and J dropped 6 bases, with 15 bases sitting between them. The CDR3: CASSSTVEDNGYTF. The CDR3 DNA follows: TGTGCCAGCAGTTCGACAGTGGAAGATAATGGCTACACCTTC.

DNA of the CDR3: TGTGCCAGCAGCCCACAGACACTTGGTACGCAGTATTTT. Its translation is CASSPQTLGTQYF. This chain uses TRBV9 with TRBJ2-3, with unresolved D. Trimming pared 4 bases from V and 8 bases from J, leaving 14 bases between. This CDR3 region has 13 residues. In germline, CDR1 is SGDLS, CDR2 YYNGEE. Full variable domain (remainder filled in from reference TRBV9 and TRBJ2-3): DSGVTQTPKHLITATGQRVTLRCSPRSGDLSVYWYQQSLDQGLQFLIQYYNGEERAKGNILERFSAQQFPDLHSELNLSSLELGDSALYFCASSPQTLGTQYFGPGTRLTVL.

V gene TRBV29-1 combines with J gene TRBJ2-2; D is uncertain. The CDR3 loop spans 13 amino acids. V was shortened by 3 bases and J by 2 bases, with 7 bases between the two germline ends. CDR1 is SQVTM, CDR2 ANQGSEA, per germline. CDR3 protein: CSVDPLNTGELFF. CDR3 nucleotide sequence: TGCAGCGTTGACCCGCTTAACACCGGGGAGCTGTTTTTT.

The V call is TRBV15, the J call TRBJ1-3; TRBD1 aligns across 7 bases. The CDR3 extends over 15 amino acids. Germline V gene lookup returns CDR1 LNHNV and CDR2 YYDKDF (reference sequence). With V trimmed by 9 bases and J by 0 bases, 8 bases remained unmatched. CDR3 DNA sequence: TGTGCCACACGTACAGGGGTACACTCTGGAAACACCATATATTTT. Translating gives CATRTGVHSGNTIYF.

The chain is built from TRBV12-3 or TRBV12-4 and TRBJ2-5; a weak D match, TRBD1 (6 bases). The germline V and J ends were trimmed by 3 bases and 2 bases, with 10 bases remaining between them. The CDR3 length is 14 residues. CDR3 nucleotide sequence: TGTGCCAGCAGTTTGCCAGGGACACAAGAGACCCAGTACTTC. Its protein product is CASSLPGTQETQYF.

The chain combines TRBV29-1 with TRBJ2-7, with 10 bases matching TRBD2. Germline CDR1 is SQVTM and CDR2 is ANQGSEA. Trimming removed 5 bases from V and 4 bases from J; junction bases left unmatched: 5. The CDR3 length is 13 residues. CDR3 loop: CSVQTSGPYEQYF. The CDR3 bases are TGCAGCGTTCAGACTAGCGGGCCGTACGAGCAGTACTTC.

V gene TRBV12-3 or TRBV12-4 combines with J gene TRBJ1-1, with D hard to call. V was cut by 3 bases and J by 1 base, with 6 bases left in between. The CDR3 loop spans 13 amino acids. The CDR3 nucleotides are TGTGCCAGCAGTTTTAGGGAGAACACTGAAGCTTTCTTT. Its protein is CASSFRENTEAFF.

The CDR3 DNA sequence: TGTGCCAGCAGGGACGTCAAGAAGTCCGAGCAGTACTTC. It codes for CASRDVKKSEQYF. The chain combines TRBV7-9 with TRBJ2-7; no reliable D call. The V gene's germline CDR1 is SEHNR and CDR2 FQNEAQ (reference sequence). This CDR3 has 13 residues. The ends were cut back, 6 bases at V and 6 bases at J, with 15 bases in the middle.

CDR3 region: CSVAGQGASGRALGNEQFF. The CDR3 region has the DNA TGCAGCGTTGCGGGGCAGGGGGCTAGCGGGAGGGCCCTTGGCAATGAGCAGTTCTTC. V is TRBV29-1 and J is TRBJ2-1, with 12 bases identical to TRBD2. Germline V gene lookup returns CDR1 SQVTM and CDR2 ANQGSEA. After removal of 4 bases from V and 6 bases from J, the junction contained 19 bases not matched to a gene. The CDR3 has 19 residues.

This rearrangement joins TRBV29-1 to TRBJ2-3; D unclear. Germline CDR1 SQVTM, CDR2 ANQGSEA. V shed 3 bases and J shed 2 bases, with 6 bases lying between them. CDR3 length: 12 amino acids. CDR3 nucleotide sequence: TGCAGCGTTGATCTATCCACAGATACGCAGTATTTT. Translated, it gives CSVDLSTDTQYF.

The chain recombines TRBV30 with TRBJ2-3; D not certain. Germline V gene lookup returns CDR1 GTSNPN and CDR2 SVGIG (reference sequence). This CDR3 spans 12 amino acids. The V gene lost 0 bases and the J gene lost 7 bases, with 8 bases spanning the gap. CDR3: CAWSVLENTQYF. CDR3 bases: TGTGCCTGGAGTGTCTTGGAGAATACGCAGTATTTT.

The chain uses TRBV6-2 or TRBV6-3 and TRBJ2-1, with TRBD2 matching over 14 bases. Trimming cost V 5 bases and J 7 bases; bases outside gene matches: 7. CDR3 length: 16 residues. The germline CDR1 and CDR2 sequences are MNHEY and SVGEGT. CDR3 loop: CASSGTSGRRENEQFF. The CDR3 coding sequence is TGTGCCAGCAGTGGGACTAGCGGGAGACGGGAAAATGAGCAGTTCTTC.